This T cell receptor (beta chain) came from a study of cytomegalovirus exposure and HLA in healthy donors (dated by TCRdb to the late 2010s). A note on the overall study: An earlier analysis of some 620 of the donors reported under 300 Gb of sequence data and 95 million to 140 million unique TCR beta sequences obtained from around 180 million T cells. The later analysis used no new phenotypic data to find candidate immune exposures, relying instead on TCR beta sequences and their occurrence across donors. Typing coverage differed by locus: A, B, C, DRB1 and DQB1 were typed in about 629-640 donors, DQA1 in approximately 520, DPA1 in around 600, and DPB1 in just under 490. All discovery cohort repertoires had been generated on a single sequencing platform. In an earlier analysis of a few hundred of the donors, high-throughput TCR beta sequencing was used to judge whether each TCR beta V gene segment behaved as functional or pseudogenic. High-throughput TCR immunosequencing, statistical association of individual TCRs with disease status, and machine learning were combined to predict cytomegalovirus infection status. Four or five DR-DQ haplotypes were handled as single units for association and clustering, since linkage in the cohort was strong. In addition to the first cohort of roughly 700 subjects, a separate validation cohort of over 90 different subjects was used. Class I and class II HLA loci were covered by the typing at four-digit resolution. A later genetic analysis used genome-wide SNP genotypes for about 60% of the 666 donors, treating that subset as a discovery cohort. The aim of the study was to test whether cataloging public T cell receptors could identify signatures of past pathogen exposure. The study profiled the T cell repertoires of hundreds of subjects by immunosequencing and related them to cytomegalovirus serostatus. Approximately 300 gigabases of sequencing data and approximately 80 million unique TCR sequences were included in an early release covering over 600 HLA-typed donors. A later analysis re-examined previously published TCR beta repertoires from roughly 650 donors and added high-resolution HLA genotyping to investigate patterns of TCR occurrence. Donor age, sex, ethnicity and CMV serostatus were collected together with the repertoire data. Among the roughly 410 genotyped donors, around 81% belonged to the genetic ancestry cluster associated with self-reported Caucasian donors. Among about 390 genotyped donors of the cohort, an average of around 240,000 unique TCR beta nucleotide sequences were sequenced per donor, roughly 20% of them non-productive. On the study overall, not on this receptor specifically: A later analysis found that TCR association rates varied across HLA loci, with DRB1 alleles showing the most associated TCRs and HLA-C alleles the fewest. Compared with the roughly 670-donor mean, donors in an Asian-associated ancestry cluster had fewer N-insertions in productive TCRs, according to a later genetic analysis. In an earlier analysis of some 640 of the donors, most TCR beta V segments were observed in productive rearrangements about 87% or about 30% of the time, broadly matching IMGT annotations. HLA typing was unavailable for some donors at each locus, so association tests used only the typed subset. The 87-base-pair reads could not distinguish some IMGT-functional V segments, including TRBV6-2 and TRBV6-3, so those segments were excluded. In a later analysis, about 16,000 TCR beta sequences were associated with specific HLA alleles at a false discovery rate of 0.05. The cohort was sequenced for TCR beta chains only, and without alpha or paired-chain data the features that could be detected were limited. In a later analysis, most CMV-associated TCR beta chains were found to appear HLA-restricted, with HLA associations seemingly driven largely by CMV exposure. In both the original and validation cohorts, the classifier was reported to diagnose cytomegalovirus status with high specificity and sensitivity. Linkage disequilibrium might explain the correlated functional status among segregating V segments, but an unknown experimental factor could not be ruled out. Compared with equally common non-associated chains, HLA-associated TCR beta chains in a later analysis were more clonally expanded and had lower generation probabilities. When HLA alleles, especially DR and DQ, strongly co-occurred, TCR associations were difficult to assign to individual alleles. A further reported finding was that TCR beta sequences accurately predicted the HLA-A and HLA-B alleles for most subjects in the first cohort. The only immune exposure information available for the cohort was CMV serostatus. Several of the top co-occurrence clusters appeared to be linked to parvovirus B19, influenza, CMV and Epstein-Barr virus, according to a later analysis. A cluster of highly shared sequence variants was judged likely to represent a technical artifact of the sequencing pipeline. The study gave a list of around 170 TCR beta chains associated with cytomegalovirus. V-gene and J-gene trimming of TCR beta chains was associated with a missense DCLRE1C variant in a later genetic analysis, and the association was replicated in an independent cohort. In vitro tests confirmed that a few of the cytomegalovirus-associated TCR beta chains recognize cytomegalovirus antigens. Across donors, most TCR sequences were observed very rarely, whereas some public TCRs were present in many individuals. The authors suggested that the approach could potentially be generalized to other disease states and immunological phenotypes. Sequencing depth was assumed to be roughly uniform across donors in the presence/absence analyses, though that assumption may not hold. The earlier analysis of some 540 of the donors excluded some 16 rarely observed V segments, including chromosome 9 orphons, because counts were too low.

As regards this clone: The target of this receptor is not known. No base qualities exist here, and no much larger clone lies one base off it.

In total, roughly 710 healthy bone marrow donors made up the cohort. All cohort members were sampled while nominally healthy, although unrecorded immune exposures were likely present. The donor tested CMV seropositive, placing the donor among the 289 seropositive members of the cohort. A peripheral blood sample was collected from each donor, and TCR beta sequencing was performed on peripheral blood mononuclear cells. Genomic DNA extraction from the blood cell samples was performed with the Qiagen DNeasy Blood Extraction Kit. Per the germline V gene, MNHNS is the CDR1 and SASEGT is the CDR2. Cut back by 2 bases and 7 bases, the V and J ends lie 12 bases apart. The CDR3 measures 15 amino acids from cysteine to phenylalanine. Only the CDR3 DNA stays, 45 bases, in frame from base 1. Preparation of the library involved the immunoSEQ multiplex PCR assay. For the multiplex PCR, a mixture combining 60 forward primers for TCR Vbeta segments and 13 reverse primers for TCR Jbeta segments was used. Amplification of the CDR3 region of rearranged TCR beta genes was performed with a multiplex PCR assay on genomic DNA. Amplified TCR beta libraries were sequenced as 87-base-pair reads on the Illumina HiSeq System. On the study's bioinformatics: A later analysis counted approximately 74 million unique TCR beta chains across the 550 to 800 repertoires, and roughly 9.9 million of these chains were shared by at least two donors. Raw reads were error-corrected and collapsed into unique sequences by a nearest-neighbor algorithm in which closely related sequences were merged to remove PCR and sequencing errors. V, D and J gene segments were assigned by aligning CDR3 sequences to IMGT reference sequences. For a sequence to be retained, a match of at least six nucleotides to both a V gene segment and a J gene segment was required. Rearrangements were called productive when the CDR3 lacked stop codons and stayed in frame with V and J; all others were non-productive. Following IMGT convention, CDR3 was defined as the stretch from the second conserved V-encoded cysteine to the conserved J-encoded phenylalanine. The earlier analysis of roughly 590 of the donors excluded any sequence lacking an unambiguous match to a single V gene segment. An earlier analysis of 500 to 600 of the donors classified V segments as functional when productive rearrangements were above 56.7% and as segregating when the standard deviation between donors was above 5%. To diagnose cytomegalovirus status from the catalog of TCR beta chain sequences, a statistical classification framework was built. In a later analysis, V and J genes were assigned by comparing TCR nucleotide sequences against IMGT/GENE-DB human TR gene sequences. In a later analysis, CDR3 sequences and most-parsimonious VDJ recombination scenarios were assigned using the TCRdist pipeline. A later analysis defined each TCR beta chain by its CDR3 amino acid sequence plus V-gene family, and excluded reads lacking a unique V-gene family. To address suspected cross-contamination and a sequencing artifact, a later analysis removed 592 highly shared, low-generation-probability nucleotide sequences. For each public chain, a later analysis derived a clonal expansion index from normalized ranks of inferred template counts within each repertoire. In a later analysis, generation probabilities were computed using a VDJ recombination model fitted to out-of-frame rearrangements, and the results were checked against IGoR. In a later analysis, TCR-TCR, TCR-HLA and TCR-CMV co-occurrence was scored with hypergeometric tests, and a repertoire-size bias correction was applied to TCR pairs. In a later analysis, false discovery rates were estimated by permuting HLA or CMV assignments 20 times. A later analysis grouped co-occurring TCRs with DBSCAN, adding TCRdist sequence similarity when clustering within HLA-allele-positive subsets. Repertoires with fewer than 30,000 or more than 120,000 public chains were left out of co-occurrence clustering, as were about five repertoires with anomalous nucleotide sharing. Not all clones reach the TCRdb copy of this immuneACCESS table, which keeps in-frame sequences only. Checked studies attribute under half of the gap to unresolved V genes and leave the rest unexplained. V, J and clone size derive from that table, while D and trimming were established from the DNA sequence. Across this sample there are a few hundred thousand clones, with more than 60% seen only once. The biggest ten clones account for less than 3.5% of the sample.

The sequence was collected from a woman in her fifties or sixties in good health and CMV-seropositive. The rearranged segments are TRBV6-1 and TRBJ1-6; the D gene cannot be named for sure. The sequencing input was PBMCs. DNA sequence: TGTGCCAGCAGTGAACGCCGGGTCACGAATTCACCCCTCCACTTT. It translates to CASSERRVTNSPLHF.